The 28 T cell receptor beta chains reported below all come from one sample, sequenced in a study of identical twins. TCRdb re-called the 5' RACE reads with MiXCR, one entry per CDR3 protein. The table has some 600,000 distinct CDR3 sequences, less than 9% seen once. This sample also appeared in a second study, on yellow fever vaccine responses in identical twins.

The sequencing sample was made of PBMCs. These receptors were obtained from a woman aged 18-35 years in good health.

At least ten counts were recorded for this clonotype. The rearrangement uses TRBV18 and TRBJ2-2; TRBD2 matches 11 bases. Germline V CDR1 and CDR2: KGHSH, LQKENI. V shed 4 bases, J shed 1 base, and the junction held 2 bases outside the gene matches. The CDR3 covers 16 residues. The CDR3 nucleotides are TGTGCCAGCTCACGACTAGCGGGGATGAACACCGGGGAGCTGTTTTTT. Amino acids: CASSRLAGMNTGELFF.

The chain employs TRBV2 and TRBJ2-7, with D perhaps TRBD1 (6 bases). The CDR3 consists of 13 residues. Germline CDR1 and CDR2: SNHLY and FYNNEI. With 3 bases removed from V and 5 bases from J, the gap between germline ends came to 11 bases. CDR3 sequence: CASSDTGYNEQYV. The CDR3, as DNA: TGTGCCAGCAGTGATACAGGGTACAACGAGCAGTACGTC.

The table lists this clonotype with a few counts. The chain links TRBV4-1 to TRBJ2-3, with 16 bases identical to TRBD2. The length of the CDR3 is 19 residues. Per the germline V gene, CDR1 is MGHRA and CDR2 is YSYEKL. With V trimmed by 1 base and J by 1 base, 5 bases remained unmatched. The CDR3: CASSQAPGLAGGRTDTQYF. The CDR3 region has the DNA TGCGCCAGCAGCCAAGCCCCGGGACTAGCGGGGGGGCGCACAGATACGCAGTATTTT.

The table lists this clonotype with a few counts. This chain joins TRBV5-1 and TRBJ2-5; TRBD1 aligns across 7 bases. CDR1 is SGHRS, CDR2 YFSETQ, per germline. The CDR3 runs 14 residues. J gave up 2 bases and V 5 bases, and 6 bases lay outside the gene matches. CDR3 residues: CASSSDRIQETQYF. In nucleotides, the CDR3 is TGCGCCAGCAGTTCGGACAGGATACAAGAGACCCAGTACTTC.

This clonotype was seen ten or more times. The chain carries TRBV21-1 and TRBJ2-7; the tabulated D call, TRBD1, remains unverified against the DNA. TRBV21-1 is termed a pseudogene. The CDR3 has 15 amino acids. The CDR3 loop reads CASSKGDRGSYEQYF. Written as DNA, the CDR3 is TGTGCCAGCAGCAAAGGGGACAGGGGGTCTTACGAGCAGTACTTC.

Details on this clonotype: One junction end disagrees with the germline gene, perhaps due to a read error. The chain recombines TRBV28 with TRBJ2-1; D is uncertain. Per germline, CDR1 MDHEN and CDR2 SYDVKM. The CDR3 covers 14 residues. CDR3 in amino acids: CASSLRASYNEQFF. The CDR3 nucleotides read TGTGCCAGCAGTTTACGGGCTAGTTACAATGAGCAGTTCTTT. The entire variable domain, with the rest obtained from reference TRBV28 and TRBJ2-1, is as follows: DVKVTQSSRYLVKRTGEKVFLECVQDMDHENMFWYRQDPGLGLRLIYFSYDVKMKEKGDIPEGYSVSREKKERFSLILESASTNQTSMYLCASSLRASYNEQFFGPGTRLTVL.

This clonotype was found a few times. The rearrangement uses TRBV15 and TRBJ2-2; perhaps TRBD1 as D (5 bases). V lost 1 base to trimming and J lost 6 bases, with 18 bases between them. This CDR3 comprises 17 residues. Germline V gene lookup returns CDR1 LNHNV and CDR2 YYDKDF (reference sequence). CDR3 sequence (DNA): TGTGCCACCAGCAGAGCTCTCGGCAGGGTTCGCGCCGGGGAGCTGTTTTTT. Translating it yields CATSRALGRVRAGELFF.

As concerns this clonotype: A read error may be the cause here, since a much bigger clone is one base away. The J gene is TRBJ2-2, the V gene TRBV4-1; possibly TRBD2 for D (5 bases). The CDR3 runs to 16 residues. Trimming left V 6 bases short and J 7 bases short, with 21 bases between. CDR1 and CDR2 (germline): MGHRA, YSYEKL. Here the CDR3 DNA reads TGCGCCAGCAGTCGTGGCGAGAAAGAGAGCGGCGGGGAGCTGTTTTTT. Translated: CASSRGEKESGGELFF.

The CDR3 reads CASSILWGASDTQYF. In DNA form, the CDR3 reads TGTGCCAGCAGTATATTGTGGGGGGCGTCAGATACGCAGTATTTT. The chain employs TRBV2 and TRBJ2-3; D tentatively reads TRBD1 or TRBD2 (6 bases each). Germline CDR1 and CDR2: SNHLY and FYNNEI. CDR3 size: 15 residues. Trimming left V 5 bases short and J 4 bases short, with 16 bases between.

This clonotype was found many times. The CDR3 nucleotides read TGTGCCAGCAGGACAGGGGGAGAGACCCAGTACTTC. This sequence encodes CASRTGGETQYF. The V call is TRBV12-3 or TRBV12-4, the J call TRBJ2-5, with 9 positions matching TRBD1. This CDR3 is 12 amino acids long. After removal of 6 bases from V and 4 bases from J, the junction contained 0 bases not matched to a gene.

This clonotype was seen ten or more times. This sequence joins TRBV10-3 and TRBJ2-1; 7 nucleotides line up with TRBD2. The germline gives CDR1 ENHRY, CDR2 SYGVKD. Trimming removed 7 bases from V and 5 bases from J; junction bases left unmatched: 8. This CDR3 spans 14 amino acids. CDR3 DNA sequence: TGTGCCATCAATTTAGGCGGGAGCCACAATGAGCAGTTCTTC. The encoded protein is CAINLGGSHNEQFF.

This clonotype occurred a few times. The chain couples TRBV7-7 to TRBJ2-2; 10 bases agree with TRBD1. The CDR3 length is 15 residues. In germline, CDR1 is SSHAT, CDR2 FNYEAQ (reference sequence). Trimming took 5 bases from V and 8 from J; bases not matched to a gene: 8. Here the CDR3 reads CASSPLDRGPGELFF. CDR3 sequence (DNA): TGTGCCAGCAGCCCGCTTGACAGGGGGCCGGGGGAGCTGTTTTTT. The complete variable domain, with remaining parts taken from reference TRBV7-7 and TRBJ2-2, reads GAGVSQSPRYKVTKRGQDVTLRCDPISSHATLYWYQQALGQGPEFLTYFNYEAQPDKSGLPSDRFSAERPEGSISTLTIQRTEQRDSAMYRCASSPLDRGPGELFFGEGSRLTVL.

This clonotype was seen a handful of times. The CDR3 here is CASTDRKTGLAGRNEQFF. CDR3 bases: TGTGCCAGTACCGATCGGAAGACGGGACTAGCGGGACGAAATGAGCAGTTCTTC. The rearrangement joins TRBV12-3 or TRBV12-4 to TRBJ2-1, with 13 nucleotides matching TRBD2. Unmatched junction bases numbered 18, after V lost 9 bases and J lost 7 bases. The CDR3 has 18 amino acids.

This clonotype was observed a handful of times. CDR3 sequence: CASSQAGGLQQYV. In nucleotides, the CDR3 is TGTGCCAGCAGCCAAGCTGGGGGGCTTCAGCAGTACGTC. This chain connects TRBV3-1 to TRBJ2-7; D may match TRBD1 or TRBD2 (6 bases each). Germline CDR1 LGHDT, CDR2 YNNKEL (reference sequence). There are 13 residues in the CDR3. Trimming shortened V by 1 base and J by 8 bases, and 12 bases separated the two germline ends.

This chain uses TRBV27 with TRBJ1-3, with D possibly being TRBD1 (6 bases). Trimming stripped 0 bases from V and 2 bases from J, with 23 bases between. CDR1 and CDR2 from the germline V gene are MNHEY and SMNVEV (reference sequence). CDR3 size: 20 residues. The CDR3 loop reads CASSLSPLRSGGATGNTIYF. For the CDR3, the DNA is TGTGCCAGCAGTTTATCACCGCTGCGCAGTGGGGGGGCTACTGGAAACACCATATATTTT.

This clonotype came up many times. V is TRBV12-3 or TRBV12-4 and J is TRBJ2-7, with D hard to call. The germline V and J ends were trimmed by 8 bases and 0 bases, with 11 bases remaining between them. This CDR3 is 13 amino acids long. CDR3 sequence: CASQSQNSYEQYF. The DNA for the CDR3 is TGTGCCAGCCAGAGTCAAAACTCCTACGAGCAGTACTTC.

V usage is TRBV5-8 and J usage is TRBJ1-1; 9 nucleotides align to TRBD1. The CDR3 has 17 amino acids. V dropped 5 bases and J dropped 5; count of bases not matched to a gene: 16. Per the germline V gene, CDR1 is SGHTS and CDR2 is YDEGEE. The CDR3 nucleotides read TGTGCCAGCAGAGTTTACGGGCAACAGGGGGCTAGGACTGAAGCTTTCTTT. Encoded protein: CASRVYGQQGARTEAFF.

This clonotype was picked up many times. This chain connects TRBV20-1 to TRBJ1-1, with D maybe TRBD1 (6 bases). Germline values: CDR1 DFQATT, CDR2 SNEGSKA (reference sequence). V lost 6 bases, J lost 2 bases, and 16 bases lay in between. This CDR3 contains 14 residues. In DNA, the CDR3 is TGCAGTGCCCATAGGGCAGGGGAAAACACTGAAGCTTTCTTT. As protein: CSAHRAGENTEAFF.

The chain has TRBV10-3 and TRBJ1-1; D ambiguous. V shed 0 bases and J shed 6 bases, with 5 bases lying between them. CDR1 and CDR2 (germline): ENHRY, SYGVKD. This CDR3 contains 12 residues. The CDR3 here is CAISESAAEAFF. The CDR3 DNA follows: TGTGCCATCAGTGAGTCGGCAGCTGAAGCTTTCTTT.

This clonotype was picked up many times. The chain recombines TRBV7-9 with TRBJ1-5, with 8 bases that match TRBD1. The V gene end was trimmed by 4 bases and the J gene end by 4 bases; junction bases not matched to a gene: 3. Germline CDR1 SEHNR, CDR2 FQNEAQ (reference sequence). The CDR3 covers 14 residues. CDR3 sequence (DNA): TGTGCCAGCAGCTCGGGACAGGAAAATCAGCCCCAGCATTTT. Amino acids: CASSSGQENQPQHF.

The rearrangement links TRBV28 to TRBJ2-1; the D gene is possibly TRBD2 (6 bases). The CDR3 totals 18 residues. Germline V gives CDR1 MDHEN, CDR2 SYDVKM. V was shortened by 5 bases and J by 4 bases, with 24 bases between the two germline ends. CDR3 sequence reads: CASSTLLLGGGRYNEQFF. As DNA, the CDR3 is TGTGCCAGCAGTACTCTGCTGCTTGGCGGTGGGAGGTACAATGAGCAGTTCTTC.

This clonotype showed up many times. The chain is built from TRBV2 and TRBJ2-3; D is possibly TRBD1 or TRBD2 (5 bases each). Germline values: CDR1 SNHLY, CDR2 FYNNEI. V shed 5 bases and J shed 3 bases, with 15 bases lying between them. The CDR3 loop spans 15 amino acids. DNA for the CDR3: TGTGCCAGCAGTCCCGGGACGGGAAATACAGATACGCAGTATTTT. Its protein product is CASSPGTGNTDTQYF.

This clonotype was found many times. V usage is TRBV24-1 and J usage is TRBJ1-1; TRBD1 agrees at 7 bases. Germline trimming cut 9 bases from V and 3 bases from J; bases unmatched to any gene: 9. The CDR3 is 14 amino acids. From germline, CDR1 is KGHDR and CDR2 SFDVKD. CDR3 loop: CATRPRQGDTEAFF. DNA of the CDR3: TGTGCCACCCGCCCCAGGCAGGGGGACACTGAAGCTTTCTTT.

The chain links TRBV14 to TRBJ2-3; 7 nucleotides agree with TRBD2. The CDR3 sequence is 16 residues long. With 2 bases clipped from V and 2 bases from J, the junction kept 7 bases outside the gene matches. Germline lookup yields CDR1 SGHDN and CDR2 FVKESK. DNA of the CDR3: TGTGCCAGCAGCCAATTTGGGCTAGCGGCCACAGATACGCAGTATTTT. Its protein is CASSQFGLAATDTQYF.

This clonotype was observed a few times. This chain links TRBV4-1 with TRBJ2-7, with D perhaps matching TRBD2 (5 bases). V was pared by 6 bases and J by 2 bases, with 11 bases between. This CDR3 is 13 amino acids long. The germline gives CDR1 MGHRA, CDR2 YSYEKL. The CDR3 sequence is CASSMRATYEQYF. CDR3 in DNA: TGCGCCAGCAGTATGCGGGCCACCTACGAGCAGTACTTC.

The table lists this clonotype with many counts. CDR3 in DNA: TGTGCCACAGTGTCGGGTTGGAATGAGCAGTTCTTC. It is translated as CATVSGWNEQFF. The chain combines TRBV12-3 or TRBV12-4 with TRBJ2-1; D is unclear. V lost 10 bases to trimming and J lost 7 bases, with 14 bases between them. The CDR3 is made up of 12 amino acids.

This clonotype turned up a few times. V is TRBV5-1 and J is TRBJ2-7; no firm D call. The V gene's germline CDR1 is SGHRS and CDR2 YFSETQ. The CDR3 runs 11 residues. V lost 6 bases to trimming and J lost 3 bases, with 7 bases between them. CDR3 in DNA: TGCGCCAGCAACGGAGACTACGAGCAGTACTTC. Translating gives CASNGDYEQYF.

In this sample, this clonotype turned up many times. The genes are TRBV25-1 and TRBJ1-6, with 7 bases matching TRBD1. The CDR3 totals 14 residues. Germline CDR1 MGHDK, CDR2 SYGVNS. V shed 8 bases, J shed 8 bases, and the junction held 9 bases outside the gene matches. DNA for the CDR3: TGTGCCAGCCATTGGACAGGTGGGGATTCACCCCTCCACTTT. Its translation is CASHWTGGDSPLHF.